The 10 T cell receptor beta chains below all came from one sample that was sequenced in a study of regulatory T cells in long-lasting Graves disease. CDR3-region Arm-PCR and iRepertoire HTBI primers produced the TCR beta libraries. A single record per CDR3 protein comes from TCRdb applying MiXCR to the multiplex PCR reads. The data show hundreds of thousands of distinct CDR3 sequences, about 15% seen once. Noted time point: newly diagnosed GD, antithyroid drugs for less than 3 months. Construction of the TCR library relied on RNA isolated from PBMCs. These data were also filed under a second study, of T cells in Graves' hyperthyroidism and ophthalmopathy.

This material consisted of peripheral blood mononuclear cells (PBMCs), taken at new diagnosis, from a patient treated with antithyroid drugs. Receptor source: a woman aged 40-49 years with Graves disease.

This clonotype came up a few times. The J gene is TRBJ1-2, the V gene TRBV10-3; D possibly corresponds to TRBD1 (6 bases). Per germline, CDR1 ENHRY and CDR2 SYGVKD. The CDR3 loop spans 12 amino acids. V lost 6 bases and J 3 bases, leaving 8 bases between the germline ends. The CDR3 loop reads CAISRTDYGYTF. CDR3 coding DNA: TGTGCCATCAGCCGGACAGACTATGGCTACACCTTC.

This clonotype was picked up a small number of times. The V and J genes are TRBV7-6 and TRBJ2-7; TRBD1 or TRBD2 may be the D gene (6 bases each). V lost 5 bases, J lost 3 bases, and 17 bases lay in between. Germline V CDR1 and CDR2: SGHVS, FNYEAQ. The CDR3 extends over 15 amino acids. CDR3 nucleotides: TGTGCCAGCAGCCCGGGGGCAGACAGTAACTACGAGCAGTACTTC. Translation: CASSPGADSNYEQYF.

This clonotype was seen repeatedly, ten times or more. The V call is TRBV18, the J call TRBJ2-7, with 9 bases matching TRBD1. The CDR3 contains 13 residues. In germline, CDR1 is KGHSH, CDR2 LQKENI. The V segment lost 2 bases and the J segment 4 bases; nucleotides outside the gene matches: 0. The CDR3, as DNA: TGTGCCAGCTCACCAGGGACAGGGTACGAGCAGTACTTC. As protein: CASSPGTGYEQYF.

J is TRBJ2-4 and V is TRBV10-2; unclear D gene. Trimming removed 2 bases at V and 8 bases at J, with 19 bases between. The germline V gene has CDR1 WSHSY and CDR2 SAAADI. The CDR3 spans 16 residues. CDR3 in DNA: TGCGCCAGCAGTGAGGATGGGGTACTTGATTTAGACATTCAGTACTTC. Translation: CASSEDGVLDLDIQYF.

This clonotype occurred many times. The V gene is TRBV11-2, the J gene TRBJ1-2; no definite D call. Between the trimmed V and J ends, which lost 0 bases and 4 bases, there was a span of 12 bases. Germline V lookup: CDR1 SGHAT, CDR2 FQNNGV. The CDR3 spans 15 residues. The CDR3 is CASSLEFIGSYGYTF. For the CDR3, the DNA is TGTGCCAGCAGCTTAGAGTTCATCGGCAGCTATGGCTACACCTTC.

This clonotype was counted many times. The chain is built from TRBV19 and TRBJ2-5; D may be TRBD1 or TRBD2 (5 bases each). Germline assignment: CDR1 LNHDA and CDR2 SQIVND (reference sequence). This CDR3 comprises 18 residues. V lost 2 bases to trimming and J lost 6 bases, with 25 bases between them. The CDR3 spells CASSIRDPGPPGVKTQYF. The CDR3 coding sequence is TGTGCCAGTAGTATACGAGATCCGGGACCCCCCGGTGTGAAGACCCAGTACTTC.

J is TRBJ1-2 and V is TRBV6-5; 7 bases align to TRBD1. The germline CDR1 and CDR2 sequences are MNHEY and SVGAGI. V was clipped by 4 bases and J by 2 bases; unmatched bases: 10. This CDR3 has 16 residues. CDR3 in amino acids: CASSSPRAGGNYGYTF. The CDR3 DNA is TGTGCCAGCAGTTCCCCGAGGGCAGGGGGAAACTATGGCTACACCTTC.

V gene TRBV19 combines with J gene TRBJ2-7; D remains unclear. The germline gives CDR1 LNHDA, CDR2 SQIVND (reference sequence). The CDR3 totals 13 residues. V was pared by 2 bases and J by 1 base, with 6 bases between. In nucleotides, the CDR3 is TGTGCCAGTAGTATAACAGAATCCTACGAGCAGTACTTC. This sequence encodes CASSITESYEQYF.

The chain carries TRBV29-1 and TRBJ1-2; 9 nucleotides agree with TRBD1. V dropped 0 bases and J dropped 7; count of bases not matched to a gene: 18. The CDR3 totals 18 residues. Germline V CDR1 and CDR2: SQVTM, ANQGSEA. CDR3 residues: CSVEDWVGDRVEIVGYTF. CDR3 bases: TGCAGCGTTGAAGATTGGGTCGGGGACAGGGTCGAGATTGTTGGCTACACCTTC.

This clonotype was counted a few times. The V and J genes are TRBV7-9 and TRBJ1-5; 8 bases are shared with TRBD1. Trimming took 3 bases from V and 3 from J; bases not matched to a gene: 4. The CDR3 length is 15 residues. The germline gives CDR1 SEHNR, CDR2 FQNEAQ (reference sequence). CDR3 nucleotides: TGTGCCAGCAGCTTCGGGACAGGCTTCAATCAGCCCCAGCATTTT. The encoded protein is CASSFGTGFNQPQHF. Together with reference TRBV7-9 and TRBJ1-5, the CDR3 gives the full variable domain: DTGVSQNPRHKITKRGQNVTFRCDPISEHNRLYWYRQTLGQGPEFLTYFQNEAQLEKSRLLSDRFSAERPKGSFSTLEIQRTEQGDSAMYLCASSFGTGFNQPQHFGDGTRLSIL.